A selection of T cell receptor beta chains follows, all from one sample in a study of cytomegalovirus exposure and HLA in healthy donors. TCRdb's copy holds only in-frame clones and misses some; the assay was immunoSEQ multiplex PCR. The table records 90,000 or so clones, 82% of them present only once. Specimen: PBMCs. All receptors come from a man in his fifties in good health and CMV-seronegative. Each CDR3 is given with its conserved first and last residue. A D gene is named only where the DNA matches it firmly. Size is stated for part of the rows, as once, few or many counts, or as a class when the clone is expanded.

v_call: TRBV7-9
clone_size: few
d_call: NA
j_call: TRBJ1-3
cdr3_aa: CSSSLIQTGSSGNTIYF
cdr3_nt: TGTTCCAGCAGCTTAATTCAAACAGGGTCCTCTGGAAACACCATATATTTT

v_call: TRBV13
clone_size: NA
d_call: TRBD2
j_call: TRBJ2-1
cdr3_aa: CASSPGTSGLGNEQFF
cdr3_nt: TGTGCCAGCAGCCCGGGGACTAGCGGACTGGGCAATGAGCAGTTCTTC

v_call: TRBV5-1
clone_size: NA
d_call: NA
j_call: TRBJ1-2
cdr3_aa: CASSTYSDRTIYGYTF
cdr3_nt: TGCGCCAGCTCCACGTATTCCGACAGGACCATCTATGGCTACACCTTC

v_call: TRBV6-6
clone_size: NA
d_call: TRBD2
j_call: TRBJ2-1
cdr3_aa: CASRLQREGIFEQFF
cdr3_nt: TGTGCCAGCAGACTCCAGCGGGAGGGCATTTTTGAGCAGTTCTTC

v_call: TRBV28
clone_size: NA
d_call: TRBD2
j_call: TRBJ2-7
cdr3_aa: CASVERTSAYEQYF
cdr3_nt: TGTGCCAGCGTCGAACGGACTAGCGCCTACGAGCAGTACTTC

v_call: TRBV28
clone_size: NA
d_call: TRBD2
j_call: TRBJ2-2
cdr3_aa: CASSFAGGNTGELFF
cdr3_nt: TGTGCCAGCAGTTTCGCGGGAGGGAACACCGGGGAGCTGTTTTTT

v_call: TRBV7-2
clone_size: NA
d_call: TRBD1
j_call: TRBJ2-4
cdr3_aa: CASSGDRAQNIQYF
cdr3_nt: TGTGCCAGCAGCGGGGACAGGGCTCAAAACATTCAGTACTTC

v_call: TRBV15
clone_size: NA
d_call: TRBD1
j_call: TRBJ2-1
cdr3_aa: CATSANRGLGEQFF
cdr3_nt: TGTGCCACCAGCGCAAACAGGGGTCTGGGGGAGCAGTTCTTC

v_call: TRBV19
clone_size: NA
d_call: TRBD2
j_call: TRBJ2-5
cdr3_aa: CASSIGGGNQETQYF
cdr3_nt: TGTGCCAGTAGTATAGGGGGGGGGAACCAAGAGACCCAGTACTTC

v_call: TRBV5-1
clone_size: NA
d_call: NA
j_call: TRBJ1-1
cdr3_aa: CASSPARSNTEAFF
cdr3_nt: TGCGCCAGCAGCCCCGCTAGATCAAACACTGAAGCTTTCTTT

v_call: TRBV27
clone_size: NA
d_call: TRBD1
j_call: TRBJ2-1
cdr3_aa: CASSLMGQASYNEQFF
cdr3_nt: TGTGCCAGCAGTTTAATGGGACAGGCTTCCTACAATGAGCAGTTCTTC

v_call: TRBV5-4
clone_size: NA
d_call: TRBD1
j_call: TRBJ1-5
cdr3_aa: CASSLAGQGMRYQPQHF
cdr3_nt: TGTGCCAGCAGCTTGGCGGGACAGGGGATGAGATATCAGCCCCAGCATTTT

v_call: TRBV5-4
clone_size: NA
d_call: TRBD1
j_call: TRBJ1-4
cdr3_aa: CASSFARTGGSTNEKLFF
cdr3_nt: TGTGCCAGCAGCTTCGCAAGGACAGGGGGCTCGACTAATGAAAAACTGTTTTTT

v_call: TRBV4-1
clone_size: few
d_call: NA
j_call: TRBJ1-4
cdr3_aa: CASSQAAGRNEKLFF
cdr3_nt: TGCGCCAGCAGCCAAGCGGCAGGGAGGAATGAAAAACTGTTTTTT

v_call: TRBV5-1
clone_size: NA
d_call: NA
j_call: TRBJ2-1
cdr3_aa: CASSQGGGPAYNEQFF
cdr3_nt: TGCGCCAGCAGCCAGGGAGGGGGGCCAGCCTACAATGAGCAGTTCTTC

v_call: TRBV28
clone_size: NA
d_call: TRBD1
j_call: TRBJ1-5
cdr3_aa: CASSPGTGNDQPQHF
cdr3_nt: TGTGCCAGCAGTCCCGGGACAGGGAATGATCAGCCCCAGCATTTT

v_call: TRBV28
clone_size: NA
d_call: NA
j_call: TRBJ1-4
cdr3_aa: CASSFGNREKLFF
cdr3_nt: TGTGCCAGCAGTTTCGGGAACCGAGAAAAACTGTTTTTT

v_call: TRBV30
clone_size: NA
d_call: NA
j_call: TRBJ2-7
cdr3_aa: CAWSSSVEQYF
cdr3_nt: TGTGCCTGGAGTTCTTCAGTCGAGCAGTACTTC

v_call: TRBV27
clone_size: NA
d_call: NA
j_call: TRBJ2-3
cdr3_aa: CASSYLRRGMDDTQYF
cdr3_nt: TGTGCCAGCAGTTATCTTCGCCGGGGAATGGACGATACGCAGTATTTT

v_call: TRBV18
clone_size: NA
d_call: TRBD1
j_call: TRBJ2-5
cdr3_aa: CASSPPRFETGVQETQYF
cdr3_nt: TGTGCCAGCTCACCACCCAGGTTTGAGACAGGGGTACAAGAGACCCAGTACTTC

v_call: TRBV28
clone_size: NA
d_call: NA
j_call: TRBJ2-7
cdr3_aa: CASSITGDRFNEQYF
cdr3_nt: TGTGCCAGCAGCATTACCGGCGACAGGTTCAATGAGCAGTACTTC

v_call: TRBV4-1
clone_size: NA
d_call: NA
j_call: TRBJ1-2
cdr3_aa: CASSQALTGSYGYTF
cdr3_nt: TGCGCCAGCAGCCAAGCTCTCACAGGGTCCTATGGCTACACCTTC

v_call: TRBV11-2
clone_size: NA
d_call: NA
j_call: TRBJ2-5
cdr3_aa: CASSFGFQETQYF
cdr3_nt: TGTGCCAGCAGCTTTGGCTTTCAAGAGACCCAGTACTTC

v_call: TRBV19
clone_size: NA
d_call: TRBD2
j_call: TRBJ2-1
cdr3_aa: CATHSGRPWGEQFF
cdr3_nt: TGTGCCACTCATAGCGGGAGGCCCTGGGGTGAGCAGTTCTTC

v_call: TRBV28
clone_size: NA
d_call: NA
j_call: TRBJ2-1
cdr3_aa: CASSFRREQFF
cdr3_nt: TGTGCCAGCAGTTTTCGGAGGGAGCAGTTCTTC